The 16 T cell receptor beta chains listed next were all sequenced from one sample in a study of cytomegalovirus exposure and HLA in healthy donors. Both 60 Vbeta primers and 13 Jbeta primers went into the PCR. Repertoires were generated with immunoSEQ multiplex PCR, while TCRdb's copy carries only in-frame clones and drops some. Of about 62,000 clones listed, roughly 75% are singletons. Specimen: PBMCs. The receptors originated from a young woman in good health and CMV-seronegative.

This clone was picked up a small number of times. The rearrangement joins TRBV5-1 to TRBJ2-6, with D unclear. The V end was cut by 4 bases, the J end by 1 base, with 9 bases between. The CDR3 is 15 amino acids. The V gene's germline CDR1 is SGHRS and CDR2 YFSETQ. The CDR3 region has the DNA TGCGCCAGCAGCCGAGAGCCTTCTGGGGCCAACGTCCTGACTTTC. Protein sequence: CASSREPSGANVLTF.

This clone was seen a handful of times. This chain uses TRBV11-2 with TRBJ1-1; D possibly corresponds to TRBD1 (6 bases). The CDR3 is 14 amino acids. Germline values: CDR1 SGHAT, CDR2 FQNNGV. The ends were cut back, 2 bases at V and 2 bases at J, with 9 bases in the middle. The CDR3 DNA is TGTGCCAGCAGCTTAACCAGGGGAAACACTGAAGCTTTCTTT. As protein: CASSLTRGNTEAFF.

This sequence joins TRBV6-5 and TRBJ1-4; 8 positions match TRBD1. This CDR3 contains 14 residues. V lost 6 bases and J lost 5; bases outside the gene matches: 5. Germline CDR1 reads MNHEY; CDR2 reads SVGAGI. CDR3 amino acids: CASRVDRGNEKLFF. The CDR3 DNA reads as TGTGCCAGCAGGGTCGACAGGGGCAATGAAAAACTGTTTTTT.

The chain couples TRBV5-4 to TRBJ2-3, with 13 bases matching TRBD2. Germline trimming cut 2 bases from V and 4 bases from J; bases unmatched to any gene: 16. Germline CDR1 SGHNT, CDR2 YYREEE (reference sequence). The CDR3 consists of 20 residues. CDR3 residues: CASSFTSGRVFAMGPDTQYF. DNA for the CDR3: TGTGCCAGCAGCTTCACTAGCGGGAGGGTATTCGCCATGGGCCCAGATACGCAGTATTTT.

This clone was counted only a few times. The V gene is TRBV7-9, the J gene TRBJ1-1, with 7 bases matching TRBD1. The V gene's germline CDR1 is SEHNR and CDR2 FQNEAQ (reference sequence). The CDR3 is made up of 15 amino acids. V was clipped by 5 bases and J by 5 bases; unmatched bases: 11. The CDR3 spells CASSPSGQTRTEAFF. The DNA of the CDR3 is TGTGCCAGCAGCCCATCGGGACAGACTAGAACTGAAGCTTTCTTT.

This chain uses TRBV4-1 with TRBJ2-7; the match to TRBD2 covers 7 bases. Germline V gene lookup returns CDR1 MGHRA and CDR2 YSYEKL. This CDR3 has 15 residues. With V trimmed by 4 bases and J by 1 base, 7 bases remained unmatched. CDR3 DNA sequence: TGCGCCAGCAGCCCCCGGCTAGCGGCTTCCTACGAGCAGTACTTC. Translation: CASSPRLAASYEQYF.

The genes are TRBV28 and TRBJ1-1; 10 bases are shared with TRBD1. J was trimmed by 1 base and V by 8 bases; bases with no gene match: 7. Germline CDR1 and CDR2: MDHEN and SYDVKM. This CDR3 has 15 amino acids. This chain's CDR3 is CASWGQGLRNTEAFF. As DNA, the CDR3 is TGTGCCAGCTGGGGACAGGGGCTGAGGAACACTGAAGCTTTCTTT. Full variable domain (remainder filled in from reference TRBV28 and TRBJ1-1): DVKVTQSSRYLVKRTGEKVFLECVQDMDHENMFWYRQDPGLGLRLIYFSYDVKMKEKGDIPEGYSVSREKKERFSLILESASTNQTSMYLCASWGQGLRNTEAFFGQGTRLTVV.

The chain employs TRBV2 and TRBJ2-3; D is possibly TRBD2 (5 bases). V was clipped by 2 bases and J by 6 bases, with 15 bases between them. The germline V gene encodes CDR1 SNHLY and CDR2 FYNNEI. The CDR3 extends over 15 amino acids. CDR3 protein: CASSEYATPGDTQYF. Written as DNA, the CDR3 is TGTGCCAGCAGTGAATATGCGACCCCGGGGGATACGCAGTATTTT. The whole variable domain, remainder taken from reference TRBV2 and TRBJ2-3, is EPEVTQTPSHQVTQMGQEVILRCVPISNHLYFYWYRQILGQKVEFLVSFYNNEISEKSEIFDDQFSVERPDGSNFTLKIRSTKLEDSAMYFCASSEYATPGDTQYFGPGTRLTVL.

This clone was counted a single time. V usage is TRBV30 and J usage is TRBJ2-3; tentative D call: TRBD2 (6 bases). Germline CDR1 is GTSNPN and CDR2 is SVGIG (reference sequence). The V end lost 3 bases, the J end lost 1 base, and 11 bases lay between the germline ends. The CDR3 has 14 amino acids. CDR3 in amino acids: CAWSGSPGTDTQYF. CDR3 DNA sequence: TGTGCCTGGAGCGGGAGTCCCGGCACAGATACGCAGTATTTT.

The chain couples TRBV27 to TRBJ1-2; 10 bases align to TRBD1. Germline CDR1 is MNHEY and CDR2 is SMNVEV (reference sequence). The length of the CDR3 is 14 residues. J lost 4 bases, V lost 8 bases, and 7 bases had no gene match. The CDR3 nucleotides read TGTGCCAGCGGTGGACAGGGGGTTAGCTATGGCTACACCTTC. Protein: CASGGQGVSYGYTF.

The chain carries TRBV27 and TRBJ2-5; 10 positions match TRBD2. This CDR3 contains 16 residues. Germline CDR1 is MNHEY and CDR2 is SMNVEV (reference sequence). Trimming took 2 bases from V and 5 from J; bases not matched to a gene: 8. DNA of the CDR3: TGTGCCAGCAGTTTAGAGCTAGCGGGAGCCCCCGAGACCCAGTACTTC. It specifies CASSLELAGAPETQYF.

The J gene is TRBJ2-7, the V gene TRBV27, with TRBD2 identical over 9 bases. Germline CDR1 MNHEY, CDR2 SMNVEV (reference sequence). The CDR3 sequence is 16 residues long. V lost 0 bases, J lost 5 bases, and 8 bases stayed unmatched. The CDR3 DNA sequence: TGTGCCAGCAGTTTATCGCCGGGACTAGCATCCAACGAGCAGTACGTC. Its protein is CASSLSPGLASNEQYV.

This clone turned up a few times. The CDR3 DNA sequence: TGTGCCAGCAGCCCCTCCTGGGGCGGCGACAATGAGCAGTTCTTC. The encoded protein is CASSPSWGGDNEQFF. The rearrangement joins TRBV7-9 to TRBJ2-1, with D possibly being TRBD1 (5 bases). The length of the CDR3 is 15 residues. Trimming removed 5 bases from V and 5 bases from J, with 16 bases in between. The germline CDR1 and CDR2 sequences are SEHNR and FQNEAQ (reference sequence).

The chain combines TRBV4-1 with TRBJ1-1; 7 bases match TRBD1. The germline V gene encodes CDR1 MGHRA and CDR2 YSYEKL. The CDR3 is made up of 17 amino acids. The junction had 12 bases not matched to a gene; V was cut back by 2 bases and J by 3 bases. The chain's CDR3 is CASSQMGTVEGDTEAFF. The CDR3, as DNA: TGCGCCAGCAGCCAAATGGGGACAGTCGAGGGGGACACTGAAGCTTTCTTT.

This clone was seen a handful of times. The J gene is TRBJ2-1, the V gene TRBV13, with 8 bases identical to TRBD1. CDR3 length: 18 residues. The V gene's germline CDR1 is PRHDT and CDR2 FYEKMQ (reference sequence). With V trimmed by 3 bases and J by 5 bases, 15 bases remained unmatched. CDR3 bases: TGTGCCAGCAGCTTCCTAGGCGGACAGGGATTTATCGACAATGAGCAGTTCTTC. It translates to CASSFLGGQGFIDNEQFF.

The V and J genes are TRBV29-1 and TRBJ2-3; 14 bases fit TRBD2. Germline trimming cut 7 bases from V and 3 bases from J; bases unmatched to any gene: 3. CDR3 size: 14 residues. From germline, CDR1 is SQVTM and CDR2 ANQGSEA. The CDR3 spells CSARTSGRTDTQYF. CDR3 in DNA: TGCAGCGCCCGGACTAGCGGGAGGACAGATACGCAGTATTTT.